The 27 T cell receptor beta chains below all came from one sample that was sequenced in a study of T cell repertoires in cytomegalovirus infection. TCRdb used MiXCR to reprocess the reads, holding one entry per CDR3 protein. The table lists hundreds of thousands of distinct CDR3 sequences, 24% of them singletons. Sequencing input: CD8+ T cells from PBMCs. The receptors shown here come from a human donor in good health (CMV status not recorded). Some clones in this sample may be carry-over from other donors' samples.

The chain recombines TRBV19 with TRBJ1-2; 9 bases fit TRBD1. The CDR3 contains 14 residues. J lost 3 bases, V lost 3 bases, and 2 bases had no gene match. The germline gives CDR1 LNHDA, CDR2 SQIVND (reference sequence). This CDR3 reads CASSIWDRDYGYTF. In DNA form, the CDR3 reads TGTGCCAGTAGTATTTGGGACAGGGACTATGGCTACACCTTC. The whole variable domain, filled in from reference TRBV19 and TRBJ1-2, reads DGGITQSPKYLFRKEGQNVTLSCEQNLNHDAMYWYRQDPGQGLRLIYYSQIVNDFQKGDIAEGYSVSREKKESFPLTVTSAQKNPTAFYLCASSIWDRDYGYTFGSGTRLTVV.

Ten or more counts support this clonotype. J is TRBJ2-3 and V is TRBV7-9; D is undetermined. With 1 base removed from V and 2 bases from J, the gap between germline ends came to 7 bases. CDR1 SEHNR and CDR2 FQNEAQ come from the germline V gene (reference sequence). This CDR3 is built from 14 residues. The CDR3 region is CASSLVGFTDTQYF. The CDR3 coding sequence is TGTGCCAGCAGCTTAGTCGGATTCACAGATACGCAGTATTTT.

This clonotype was counted at least ten times. The CDR3 is CASSTLQGALTDTQYF. In DNA form, the CDR3 reads TGTGCCAGCAGCACTTTACAGGGGGCGCTTACAGATACGCAGTATTTT. V is TRBV7-9 and J is TRBJ2-3, with 9 bases lining up with TRBD1. The CDR3 consists of 16 residues. The V gene end was trimmed by 5 bases and the J gene end by 3 bases; junction bases not matched to a gene: 9. Per the germline V gene, CDR1 is SEHNR and CDR2 is FQNEAQ (reference sequence).

In this sample, this clonotype turned up many times. V is TRBV7-6 and J is TRBJ1-1; no clear D gene. The V and J ends lost 5 bases and 4 bases respectively, with 11 bases between them. From germline, CDR1 is SGHVS and CDR2 FNYEAQ. The CDR3 consists of 13 residues. CDR3 coding DNA: TGTGCCAGCAGCCCTTCTCCGGGCACTGAAGCTTTCTTT. This translates into CASSPSPGTEAFF.

This clonotype has just one count. The genes are TRBV12-3 or TRBV12-4 and TRBJ2-1; D is perhaps TRBD1 (6 bases). This CDR3 has 16 residues. V was clipped by 4 bases and J by 4 bases, with 17 bases between them. The chain's CDR3 is CASSSHGDRKYNEQFF. The CDR3 nucleotides are TGTGCCAGCAGTTCCCATGGCGACAGGAAGTACAATGAGCAGTTCTTC.

This clonotype was seen a single time. The chain uses TRBV24-1 and TRBJ2-1, with TRBD2 matching 8 bases. The V gene's germline CDR1 is KGHDR and CDR2 SFDVKD. This CDR3 is 18 amino acids long. Trimming removed 1 base from V and 2 bases from J; junction bases left unmatched: 9. The CDR3 nucleotides are TGTGCCACCAGTGATTTAGGCAGTGGACTAGCTCCCTACAATGAGCAGTTCTTC. This encodes CATSDLGSGLAPYNEQFF.

V gene TRBV10-1 combines with J gene TRBJ1-1, with no clear D. CDR3 size: 13 residues. Germline CDR1 WNHNN, CDR2 SYGVQD (reference sequence). Deletions cut 6 bases from V and 8 bases from J, with 16 bases between. Here the CDR3 reads CASSDWIGSEAFF. The CDR3 nucleotides read TGCGCCAGCAGCGACTGGATCGGGTCCGAAGCTTTCTTT.

This clonotype has at least ten counts. The rearrangement links TRBV7-2 to TRBJ1-2; D ambiguous. The CDR3 loop spans 16 amino acids. The germline V gene encodes CDR1 SGHTA and CDR2 FQGNSA. The V end lost 0 bases, the J end lost 3 bases, and 14 bases lay between the germline ends. CDR3 nucleotides: TGTGCCAGCAGCTTAGCGCTTGGGGTTTCGGACTATGGCTACACCTTC. Residues: CASSLALGVSDYGYTF.

V and J are TRBV6-2 or TRBV6-3 and TRBJ2-5; TRBD2 agrees at 7 bases. The V segment lost 6 bases and the J segment 2 bases; nucleotides outside the gene matches: 6. Germline CDR1 MNHEY, CDR2 SVGEGT. The CDR3 is 14 amino acids. The chain's CDR3 is CASRPDGGQETQYF. In DNA, the CDR3 is TGTGCCAGCAGACCAGACGGGGGGCAAGAGACCCAGTACTTC.

This clonotype was seen only a few times. The chain recombines TRBV7-9 with TRBJ1-5; D remains unclear. The V gene lost 5 bases and the J gene lost 1 base, with 9 bases spanning the gap. Germline lookup yields CDR1 SEHNR and CDR2 FQNEAQ (reference sequence). This CDR3 comprises 14 residues. CDR3 DNA sequence: TGTGCCAGCAGCGGGCCGGAGAGCAATCAGCCCCAGCATTTT. It specifies CASSGPESNQPQHF.

The table lists this clonotype with many counts. J is TRBJ1-1 and V is TRBV7-8; TRBD1 is a possible D gene (5 bases). Germline assignment: CDR1 SGHVS and CDR2 FQNEAQ. Trimming cost V 2 bases and J 0 bases, with 13 bases left between them. This CDR3 is built from 16 residues. CDR3 nucleotides: TGTGCCAGCAGCTTATACTCCGACAGACTGAACACTGAAGCTTTCTTT. It specifies CASSLYSDRLNTEAFF.

This clonotype has a handful of counts. J is TRBJ1-2 and V is TRBV20-1; the D gene is possibly TRBD1 (6 bases). Trimming took off 2 bases at V and 3 bases at J, with 7 bases between the two ends. From germline, CDR1 is DFQATT and CDR2 SNEGSKA (reference sequence). This CDR3 is built from 12 residues. This CDR3 reads CSARWTDYGYTF. CDR3 nucleotides: TGCAGTGCTAGATGGACAGACTATGGCTACACCTTC.

The CDR3 DNA sequence: TGTGCCAGCAGCCAAGTATCGACAGGGACCTGCTATGGCTACACCTTC. This sequence encodes CASSQVSTGTCYGYTF. The gene calls are TRBV14 and TRBJ1-2; TRBD1 matches 7 bases. The germline gives CDR1 SGHDN, CDR2 FVKESK. With 1 base clipped from V and 4 bases from J, the junction kept 9 bases outside the gene matches. The CDR3 has 16 amino acids.

The genes are TRBV28 and TRBJ2-2, with D maybe TRBD2 (6 bases). Germline V gives CDR1 MDHEN, CDR2 SYDVKM. This CDR3 contains 21 residues. Trimming left V 8 bases short and J 3 bases short, with 34 bases between. CDR3 nucleotides: TGTGCCAGCTCCCCCTCGGAGGGATCCCTGCTCATTCACGCGCACACCGGGGAGCTGTTTTTT. Encoded protein: CASSPSEGSLLIHAHTGELFF.

The chain recombines TRBV19 with TRBJ2-1; 11 bases align to TRBD1. Germline-derived CDR1 and CDR2 are LNHDA and SQIVND (reference sequence). The CDR3 loop spans 13 amino acids. Losses at the gene ends were 7 bases for V and 7 bases for J; bases not matched to a gene: 3. This chain's CDR3 is CASIGTGGNEQFF. Written as DNA, the CDR3 is TGTGCCAGTATCGGGACAGGGGGAAATGAGCAGTTCTTC. Complete variable domain (other parts from reference TRBV19 and TRBJ2-1): DGGITQSPKYLFRKEGQNVTLSCEQNLNHDAMYWYRQDPGQGLRLIYYSQIVNDFQKGDIAEGYSVSREKKESFPLTVTSAQKNPTAFYLCASIGTGGNEQFFGPGTRLTVL.

This clonotype was found a few times. The V gene is TRBV6-2 or TRBV6-3, the J gene TRBJ1-2; the match to TRBD1 covers 8 bases. V gave up 7 bases and J gave up 4 bases; unmatched junction bases: 8. The CDR3 has 14 amino acids. Germline CDR1 and CDR2: MNHEY and SVGEGT. CDR3 amino acids: CASTTDRASYGYTF. CDR3 sequence (DNA): TGTGCCAGCACTACGGACAGGGCAAGCTATGGCTACACCTTC.

This clonotype was seen a handful of times. The V call is TRBV27, the J call TRBJ2-1; 9 bases are a match to TRBD1. The CDR3 has 16 residues. The V gene's germline CDR1 is MNHEY and CDR2 SMNVEV (reference sequence). J gave up 2 bases and V 5 bases, and 7 bases lay outside the gene matches. The CDR3 coding sequence is TGTGCCAGCAGTATACAGGGGGCCAGGACCTACAATGAGCAGTTCTTC. It encodes CASSIQGARTYNEQFF.

This clonotype was seen a few times. The rearrangement joins TRBV7-9 to TRBJ2-7; maybe TRBD2 (6 bases). V lost 8 bases and J lost 0, with 17 bases in between. The germline V gene encodes CDR1 SEHNR and CDR2 FQNEAQ (reference sequence). The CDR3 is 15 amino acids. The DNA for the CDR3 is TGTGCCAGCGAGGCCTCGCGGGGACCCTCCTACGAGCAGTACTTC. Translation gives CASEASRGPSYEQYF.

The sample holds many counts of this clonotype. The chain couples TRBV7-8 to TRBJ2-1, with 9 bases aligning to TRBD2. CDR1 and CDR2 (germline): SGHVS, FQNEAQ. V shed 5 bases, J shed 7 bases, and the junction held 12 bases outside the gene matches. The CDR3 is 16 residues long. The CDR3 protein is CASSPYGTSSGNEQFF. CDR3 sequence (DNA): TGTGCCAGCAGCCCGTACGGGACTAGCTCGGGGAATGAGCAGTTCTTC.

On this clonotype: Sequence at one end of the junction differs from germline and may be a read error. This rearrangement joins TRBV6-6 to TRBJ1-2; tentatively, D is TRBD1 (6 bases). Germline CDR1 and CDR2: MNHNY and SVGAGI (reference sequence). The CDR3 loop spans 15 amino acids. The CDR3 nucleotides read TGTGCCAGCAGTTACTCGAGAGGGGGTGGGTATGGCTACGCCTTC. Its translation is CASSYSRGGGYGYAF.

The chain links TRBV20-1 to TRBJ2-3; D gene uncertain. V was shortened by 2 bases and J by 0 bases, with 6 bases between the two germline ends. This CDR3 spans 13 amino acids. Germline-derived CDR1 and CDR2 are DFQATT and SNEGSKA (reference sequence). In DNA form, the CDR3 reads TGCAGTGCTAGAATTCGGAGCACAGATACGCAGTATTTT. This sequence encodes CSARIRSTDTQYF.

The sample holds many counts of this clonotype. J is TRBJ2-3 and V is TRBV7-2, with a possible D match to TRBD2 (6 bases). CDR1 is SGHTA and CDR2 is FQGNSA in the germline V gene. The CDR3 extends over 14 amino acids. Trimming pared 7 bases from V and 4 bases from J, leaving 15 bases between. The CDR3 loop is CASTPGPGADTQYF. The CDR3 coding sequence is TGTGCCAGCACCCCTGGCCCGGGGGCAGATACGCAGTATTTT.

The J gene is TRBJ2-7, the V gene TRBV7-9, with a possible D match to TRBD2 (5 bases). CDR1 is SEHNR, CDR2 FQNEAQ, per germline (reference sequence). This CDR3 comprises 11 residues. V dropped 6 bases and J dropped 7 bases, with 10 bases sitting between them. The DNA for the CDR3 is TGTGCCAGCAGTGACTATAGAGAGCAGTACTTC. This codes for CASSDYREQYF.

This clonotype was seen only a few times. The chain combines TRBV14 with TRBJ2-3; D possibly corresponds to TRBD1 (5 bases). V was trimmed by 0 bases and J by 4 bases, leaving 14 bases between them. Germline CDR1 SGHDN, CDR2 FVKESK. CDR3 length: 16 residues. The CDR3 DNA sequence: TGTGCCAGCAGCCAAGAGTGGGGCTCGTTTGCAGATACGCAGTATTTT. It encodes CASSQEWGSFADTQYF.

A few counts support this clonotype. This chain connects TRBV24-1 to TRBJ2-1, with unresolved D. The CDR3 consists of 12 residues. Germline CDR1 reads KGHDR; CDR2 reads SFDVKD. The V end was cut by 3 bases, the J end by 15 bases, with 14 bases between. CDR3 in amino acids: CATSDDSLVLFF. CDR3 nucleotide sequence: TGTGCCACCAGTGATGATAGTCTGGTGCTGTTCTTC.

In this sample, this clonotype turned up a few times. The chain links TRBV15 to TRBJ1-1, with a possible D match to TRBD1 (5 bases). V was shortened by 8 bases and J by 6 bases, with 10 bases between the two germline ends. CDR1 and CDR2 (germline): LNHNV, YYDKDF (reference sequence). There are 11 residues in the CDR3. CDR3: CATREGAEAFF. CDR3 DNA: TGTGCCACCCGCGAAGGGGCTGAAGCTTTCTTT.

This chain links TRBV7-8 with TRBJ2-1; D is perhaps TRBD2 (5 bases). V shed 5 bases and J shed 8 bases, with 10 bases lying between them. This CDR3 has 12 amino acids. From germline, CDR1 is SGHVS and CDR2 FQNEAQ. The CDR3 nucleotides read TGTGCCAGCAGCGCGTGGGGAGATGAGCAGTTCTTC. This sequence encodes CASSAWGDEQFF.